Sequencing of this T cell receptor beta chain was carried out in a study of technical replicates of blood from several donors. After removal of 2 bases from V and 2 bases from J, the junction contained 9 bases not matched to a gene. CDR3 size: 16 residues. Germline CDR1 is MNHNS and CDR2 is SASEGT. The method was immunoSEQ multiplex PCR; TCRdb's version includes in-frame clones alone and lacks a portion of them. The data show 72,000 or so clones, with 92% seen just once and about 0.43% held by the top ten. The origin of this receptor is a human donor in good health. Source material: T cells isolated from PBMCs. V usage is TRBV6-1 and J usage is TRBJ2-7; TRBD2 aligns across 7 bases. DNA for the CDR3: TGTGCCAGCAGTGAATGGGCGTATGCGGGAGCCTACGAGCAGTACTTC. Residues: CASSEWAYAGAYEQYF.